A selection of T cell receptor beta chains follows, all from one sample in a study of T cells in Graves' hyperthyroidism and ophthalmopathy. TCRdb ran MiXCR on the multiplex PCR reads and lists one entry per CDR3 protein. The sample shows around 300,000 distinct CDR3 sequences, roughly 13% of them seen only once. Input material: blood. The receptors were gathered from a woman aged 30 to 39 with Graves' hyperthyroidism. The CDR3 runs from the conserved cysteine through the conserved F or W. Fields, in order: J gene, D gene, V gene, clone size, CDR3 DNA, CDR3 protein. A D gene is named only where the DNA matches it firmly. Not every row has a clone size; where given, it reads once, few, many or a size class.

TRBJ2-1	NA	TRBV12-3/TRBV12-4	many	TGTGCCAGCAGTTCCCTCAGGGGGGTCTTAGCCTACAATGAGCAGTTCTTC	CASSSLRGVLAYNEQFF
TRBJ1-5	NA	TRBV28	many	TGTGCCAGCAGACTCGGAGGCAGGGTGAATCAGCCCCAGCATTTT	CASRLGGRVNQPQHF
TRBJ2-7	TRBD1	TRBV20-1	many	TGCAGTGCTAGAGCCGACTACCGGGACAGGGGTACCTACGAGCAGTACTTC	CSARADYRDRGTYEQYF
TRBJ1-2	NA	TRBV6-1	NA	TGTGCCAGCACCGAGGGGCGCTATGGCTACACCTTC	CASTEGRYGYTF
TRBJ1-4	NA	TRBV30	NA	TGTGCCTGGAGTGCGAGGGCCAGGAATGAAAAACTGTTTTTT	CAWSARARNEKLFF
TRBJ2-7	NA	TRBV20-1	few	TGCAGTGGGAGGCTGTCCTACGAGCAGTACTTC	CSGRLSYEQYF
TRBJ1-5	NA	TRBV6-2/TRBV6-3	NA	TGTGCCAGCAGTTCCCGGCGGGGGGATCAGCCCCAGCATTTT	CASSSRRGDQPQHF
TRBJ1-5	NA	TRBV2	many	TGTGCCAGCAGCGCCCTAGGGGAGCGCAATCAGCCCCAGCATTTT	CASSALGERNQPQHF
TRBJ1-5	NA	TRBV6-1	many	TGTGCCAGCAGTGCCGAGAGAGGGCCCCAGCATTTT	CASSAERGPQHF
TRBJ1-1	NA	TRBV6-1	NA	TGTGCCAGCAGTTATTTAACGAGTAGGGGTGTAACTGAAGCTTTCTTT	CASSYLTSRGVTEAFF
TRBJ1-5	NA	TRBV18	many	TGTGCCAGCTCACCGGGAGACAATCAGCCCCAGCATTTT	CASSPGDNQPQHF
TRBJ2-3	NA	TRBV7-6	NA	TGTGCCAGCAGCCTAACCCGGGGAGCAGATACGCAGTATTTT	CASSLTRGADTQYF
TRBJ1-1	NA	TRBV20-1	many	TGCAGTGCTATACTGATGAACACTGAAGCTTTCTTT	CSAILMNTEAFF
TRBJ2-1	TRBD2	TRBV29-1	few	TGCAGCGTGTGTGGGAGGGCCCTCAATGAGCAGTTCTTC	CSVCGRALNEQFF
TRBJ1-2	NA	TRBV18	few	TGTGCCAGCGCAAAACCCGTTTCCTCTGGCTACACCTTC	CASAKPVSSGYTF
TRBJ2-1	NA	TRBV20-1	many	TGCAGTGCTAGTCGTCAAACGAGTAACAATGAGCAGTTCTTC	CSASRQTSNNEQFF
TRBJ2-3	NA	TRBV2	many	TGTGCCAGTGGGACATCCGGAAACACAGATACGCAGTATTTT	CASGTSGNTDTQYF
TRBJ2-3	NA	TRBV29-1	few	TGCAGCGTTGTTGGCCGTTTGGGAGAAGGATGGATGGATACGCAGTATTTT	CSVVGRLGEGWMDTQYF
TRBJ1-3	TRBD1	TRBV9	NA	TGTGCCAGCAGCGCCAACAGGGGAATGGCCTCTGGAAACACCATATATTTT	CASSANRGMASGNTIYF
TRBJ1-5	NA	TRBV10-3	NA	TGTGCCATCAGTGAGGATCGACAGGGCAATCAGCCCCAGCATTTT	CAISEDRQGNQPQHF
TRBJ1-5	TRBD1	TRBV7-9	NA	TGTGCCAGCAGCACTAACAGGGGAGGACAGCCCCAGCATTTT	CASSTNRGGQPQHF
TRBJ2-5	TRBD1	TRBV2	many	TGTGCCAGCAGTTGGGCAGGGGGCGAAGAGACCCAGTACTTC	CASSWAGGEETQYF
TRBJ2-1	NA	TRBV6-1	many	TGTGCCAGCAGTGACTACAACAATGAGCAGTTCTTC	CASSDYNNEQFF
TRBJ1-2	TRBD1	TRBV30	few	TGTGCCTGGAGGGGGGGACAGAACTACTATGGCTACACCTTC	CAWRGGQNYYGYTF
TRBJ2-7	TRBD1	TRBV29-1	many	TGCAGCGTTGAAGAAGCCTCCCCGGACAGGGGAGTTGGGCAGTACTTC	CSVEEASPDRGVGQYF
TRBJ1-1	NA	TRBV20-1	many	TGCAGTGCTAGTCGGGGGGGGGGTCGGGGTACTGAAGCTTTCTTT	CSASRGGGRGTEAFF
TRBJ2-7	NA	TRBV10-3	few	TGTGCCATCTCAGGAGGCTACGAGCAGTACTTC	CAISGGYEQYF
TRBJ1-2	NA	TRBV9	NA	TGTGCCAGCAGCACCAGGGACGACACTAACTATGGCTACACCTTC	CASSTRDDTNYGYTF
TRBJ2-3	TRBD2	TRBV20-1	few	TGCAGTGCTGGACTAGCGGGAGCTCCAGATACGCAGTATTTT	CSAGLAGAPDTQYF
TRBJ2-7	TRBD1	TRBV4-3	NA	TGCGCCAGCAGCCAGCACAGGGGTCGCGAGCAGTACTTC	CASSQHRGREQYF
TRBJ2-1	NA	TRBV9	NA	TGTGCCAGCAGCTCATCTTTGACCCCCCGGGATGAGCAGTTCTTC	CASSSSLTPRDEQFF
TRBJ2-7	TRBD2	TRBV19	few	TGTGCCAGTAGTCGGCTAGCGGGAGTCGACAACTCCTACGAGCAGTACTTC	CASSRLAGVDNSYEQYF
TRBJ2-1	TRBD2	TRBV6-2/TRBV6-3	many	TGTGCCAGCAGTTACCTAGCGGGTAATGAGCAGTTCTTC	CASSYLAGNEQFF
TRBJ2-3	NA	TRBV4-1	NA	TGCGCCAGCAGCCAAGACGGGGTAACCTTCGATACGCAGTATTTT	CASSQDGVTFDTQYF
TRBJ2-7	NA	TRBV20-1	many	TGCAGTGCTAGAGGGGGGGGGGCCTCCTCCTACGAGCAGTACTTC	CSARGGGASSYEQYF
TRBJ2-3	NA	TRBV28	many	TGTGCCGCCGGGGGCGGACCAGATACGCAGTATTTT	CAAGGGPDTQYF
TRBJ2-7	TRBD2	TRBV28	many	TGTGCCAGCAGGGGGGGGTGGGGGACTTACGAGCAGTACTTC	CASRGGWGTYEQYF
TRBJ1-4	TRBD1	TRBV20-1	few	TGCAGTGCCCCGGACAGGGGAACAATAATGCAAAAACTGTTTTTT	CSAPDRGTIMQKLFF
TRBJ1-3	TRBD1	TRBV20-1	NA	TGCAGTGCCGCAGGGGGATCGGGAAACACCATATATTTT	CSAAGGSGNTIYF
TRBJ2-5	NA	TRBV12-3/TRBV12-4	few	TGTGCCAGCAGTACCTCGGGGCTAGAGGAGACCCAGTACTTC	CASSTSGLEETQYF
TRBJ2-1	TRBD2	TRBV15	NA	TGTGCCACCAGCAGGGCCGAGCTAGCGGGGGTTTACAATGAGCAGTTCTTC	CATSRAELAGVYNEQFF
TRBJ2-7	NA	TRBV6-1	few	TGTGCCAGCAGACCCCCGGGACACCCCGGCGAGCAGTACTTC	CASRPPGHPGEQYF
TRBJ2-3	TRBD2	TRBV20-1	NA	TGCAGTGCTAGGCCCTCAACGGCGGGAGGGTCCACAGATACGCAGTATTTT	CSARPSTAGGSTDTQYF
TRBJ2-5	NA	TRBV2	many	TGTGCCAGCTCCCAGGAAACGGGTTACCAAGAGACCCAGTACTTC	CASSQETGYQETQYF
TRBJ2-1	NA	TRBV12-3/TRBV12-4	NA	TGTGCCAGCAGTTTAGCGCTGGGCGGCCGCTCCTACAATGAGCAGTTCTTC	CASSLALGGRSYNEQFF
TRBJ2-4	NA	TRBV5-6	few	TGTGCCAGCAGCTTGGGGAGAAAAAACATTCAGTACTTC	CASSLGRKNIQYF
TRBJ2-1	TRBD1	TRBV7-9	NA	TGTGCCAGCAGCATTCGGACAGGGTGGAACAATGAGCAGTTCTTC	CASSIRTGWNNEQFF
TRBJ2-1	TRBD2	TRBV20-1	many	TGCAGTGCTAGAGTGACTAGCGGGAGCGATGAGCAGTTCTTC	CSARVTSGSDEQFF
TRBJ1-1	NA	TRBV6-2/TRBV6-3	many	TGTGCCAGCAGTTACAGTTTACTGAACACTGAAGCTTTCTTT	CASSYSLLNTEAFF
TRBJ2-5	NA	TRBV28	many	TGTGCCAGCAGTTTACGTCTATCCGGGGAGACCCAGTACTTC	CASSLRLSGETQYF
TRBJ2-7	TRBD1	TRBV11-2	many	TGTGCCAGCAGCTATTCCGGGACAGGGTCCTACGAGCAGTACTTC	CASSYSGTGSYEQYF
TRBJ2-3	TRBD2	TRBV2	many	TGTGCCAGCGCTAGCGGGAGGACAGATACGCAGTATTTT	CASASGRTDTQYF
TRBJ1-2	NA	TRBV19	NA	TGTGCCAGTAGTCGCGGACACGAATATGGCTACACCTTC	CASSRGHEYGYTF
TRBJ2-3	NA	TRBV12-3/TRBV12-4	many	TGTGCCAGCAGCCTAGATTACACAGATACGCAGTATTTT	CASSLDYTDTQYF
TRBJ1-5	NA	TRBV19	many	TGTGCCAGTAGTATGTCTGGTCAGCCCCAGCATTTT	CASSMSGQPQHF
TRBJ1-6	TRBD1	TRBV2	NA	TGTGCCAGCAGTGAGAGGGGGCGCGATTCACCCCTCCACTTT	CASSERGRDSPLHF